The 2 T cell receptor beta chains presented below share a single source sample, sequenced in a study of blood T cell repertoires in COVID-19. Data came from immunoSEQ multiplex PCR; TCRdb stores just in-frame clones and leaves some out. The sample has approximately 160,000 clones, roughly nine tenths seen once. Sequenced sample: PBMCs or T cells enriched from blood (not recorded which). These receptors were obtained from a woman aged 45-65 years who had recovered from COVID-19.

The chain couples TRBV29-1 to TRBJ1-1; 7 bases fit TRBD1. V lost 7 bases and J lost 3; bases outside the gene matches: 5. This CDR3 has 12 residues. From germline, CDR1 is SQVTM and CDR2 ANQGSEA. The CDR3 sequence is CSGRTGYTEAFF. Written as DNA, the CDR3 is TGCAGCGGCAGGACAGGTTACACTGAAGCTTTCTTT.

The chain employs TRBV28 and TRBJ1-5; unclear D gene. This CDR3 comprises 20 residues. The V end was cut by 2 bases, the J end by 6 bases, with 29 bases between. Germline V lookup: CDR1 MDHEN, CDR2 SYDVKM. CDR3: CASSLGPLRVLNPLGQPQHF. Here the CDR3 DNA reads TGTGCCAGCAGTTTAGGGCCCCTGCGGGTCCTGAACCCACTGGGTCAGCCCCAGCATTTT.